These T cell receptor beta chains were read from a single sample in a study of cytomegalovirus exposure and HLA in healthy donors. Using immunoSEQ multiplex PCR, the repertoire was profiled, and TCRdb retains in-frame clones only, with some absent. The table records over 100,000 clones, approximately 80% of them present only once. Material: PBMCs. These receptors all stem from a male donor in good health and CMV-seropositive. Each CDR3 is given with its conserved first and last residue. D genes are given only for firm matches. Clone sizes are given selectively: once, few, many, or a class where the clone is expanded.

TRBD2,16,TRBV9,NA,TRBJ2-5,CASSPGAGGFQETQYF,TGTGCCAGCAGCCCGGGGGCGGGAGGTTTCCAAGAGACCCAGTACTTC
NA,14,TRBV5-1,few,TRBJ2-3,CASSLGQRRDTQYF,TGCGCCAGCAGCTTGGGGCAGCGGAGGGATACGCAGTATTTT
TRBD2,16,TRBV27,NA,TRBJ2-1,CASSLWGLESHNEQFF,TGTGCCAGCAGTTTATGGGGACTAGAGTCGCACAATGAGCAGTTCTTC
NA,19,TRBV12-2,NA,TRBJ2-7,CASRLLVSLDRTSSYEQYF,TGTGCAAGTCGCTTATTGGTGTCATTGGACAGGACGAGCTCCTACGAGCAGTACTTC
TRBD1,15,TRBV27,NA,TRBJ1-3,CASSPSTGAGNTIYF,TGTGCCAGCAGTCCTTCGACAGGGGCCGGAAACACCATATATTTT
TRBD1,13,TRBV7-7,once,TRBJ1-1,CASSRTGDTEAFF,TGTGCTAGCAGCCGGACAGGGGACACTGAAGCTTTCTTT
NA,15,TRBV19,NA,TRBJ2-6,CASSIGPGAANVLTF,TGTGCCAGTAGTATAGGCCCTGGGGCGGCCAACGTCCTGACTTTC
TRBD1,15,TRBV4-3,NA,TRBJ2-3,CASSRAGQGTDTQYF,TGCGCCAGCAGCCGGGCGGGACAGGGAACAGATACGCAGTATTTT
TRBD1,15,TRBV7-8,NA,TRBJ2-5,CASSSETGGVGTQYF,TGTGCCAGCAGCTCCGAGACAGGGGGGGTAGGGACCCAGTACTTC
NA,14,TRBV27,NA,TRBJ2-7,CASSFTRESVVQYF,TGTGCCAGCAGTTTTACTAGGGAATCGGTCGTGCAGTACTTC
TRBD1,21,TRBV13,NA,TRBJ2-6,CASSLAFPGQGGYAGANVLTF,TGTGCCAGCAGCTTAGCCTTCCCGGGACAGGGAGGATACGCTGGGGCCAACGTCCTGACTTTC
NA,15,TRBV6-1,NA,TRBJ1-5,CASSPGGHFNQPQHF,TGTGCCAGCAGCCCCGGGGGGCACTTCAATCAGCCCCAGCATTTT
NA,12,TRBV4-1,few,TRBJ2-3,CASSRTGDTQYF,TGCGCCAGCAGCAGAACGGGAGATACGCAGTATTTT
NA,15,TRBV28,NA,TRBJ1-3,CASSITRTSGNTIYF,TGTGCCAGCAGTATTACACGCACCTCTGGAAACACCATATATTTT
NA,11,TRBV6-6,NA,TRBJ1-2,CASSLRGGYTF,TGTGCCAGCAGTTTAAGGGGGGGCTACACCTTC
NA,11,TRBV29-1,NA,TRBJ2-7,CSVATSYEQYF,TGCAGCGTTGCCACGTCCTACGAGCAGTACTTC
TRBD2,16,TRBV6-6,NA,TRBJ2-3,CASRASGSISTDTQYF,TGTGCCAGCAGAGCTAGCGGTAGCATAAGCACAGATACGCAGTATTTT
NA,14,TRBV28,NA,TRBJ1-5,CASSSPVGNQPQHF,TGTGCCAGCAGTAGCCCCGTAGGCAATCAGCCCCAGCATTTT
NA,15,TRBV7-2,NA,TRBJ1-1,CASRKQGRENTEAFF,TGTGCCAGCAGAAAGCAGGGTCGCGAGAACACTGAAGCTTTCTTT
TRBD1,15,TRBV5-4,NA,TRBJ1-4,CASSTDRGQGEKLFF,TGTGCCAGCAGCACCGACAGGGGGCAAGGTGAAAAACTGTTTTTT
NA,13,TRBV7-6,NA,TRBJ2-3,CASSLGPEDTQYF,TGTGCCAGCAGCTTAGGACCGGAGGATACGCAGTATTTT
NA,16,TRBV6-6,once,TRBJ2-3,CASSGQTLLTADTQYF,TGTGCCAGCAGTGGACAGACCCTCTTGACCGCAGATACGCAGTATTTT
NA,17,TRBV4-3,NA,TRBJ2-5,CASSQAWGTERQETQYF,TGCGCCAGCAGCCAAGCCTGGGGGACTGAGCGCCAAGAGACCCAGTACTTC
TRBD1,13,TRBV10-3,NA,TRBJ2-5,CAIRTGGRETQYF,TGTGCCATCAGGACAGGGGGCAGAGAGACCCAGTACTTC
TRBD2,15,TRBV7-6,NA,TRBJ2-7,CASSTSSGVSYEQYF,TGTGCCAGCAGCACTTCAAGCGGGGTCTCCTACGAGCAGTACTTC
NA,11,TRBV21-1,NA,TRBJ2-1,CASSVRLVQFF,TGTGCCAGCAGCGTACGACTCGTACAGTTCTTC
NA,14,TRBV7-6,few,TRBJ2-7,CASSLEARIYEQYF,TGTGCCAGCAGCTTAGAAGCCAGGATCTACGAGCAGTACTTC
TRBD2,13,TRBV2,NA,TRBJ2-1,CASSWSGNNEQFF,TGTGCCAGCAGTTGGAGCGGGAACAATGAGCAGTTCTTC
TRBD1,15,TRBV5-8,NA,TRBJ1-2,CASSFGDRGLYGYTF,TGTGCCAGCAGCTTCGGCGACAGGGGACTTTATGGCTACACCTTC
NA,16,TRBV5-6,NA,TRBJ1-6,CASSLYGGGYSSPLHF,TGTGCCAGCAGCTTGTACGGGGGAGGATATAGTTCACCCCTCCACTTT
TRBD2,13,TRBV5-4,NA,TRBJ2-1,CAGAGGPSNEQFF,TGTGCCGGAGCGGGAGGGCCGTCGAATGAGCAGTTCTTC
TRBD1,14,TRBV11-3,NA,TRBJ2-7,CASSPDRVSYEQYF,TGTGCCAGCAGCCCGGACAGGGTATCCTACGAGCAGTACTTC
NA,14,TRBV2,NA,TRBJ2-2,CASRRGLNTGELFF,TGTGCCAGCAGGCGGGGTCTCAACACCGGGGAGCTGTTTTTT
TRBD1,14,TRBV19,NA,TRBJ2-2,CASFDRGNTGELFF,TGTGCCAGTTTCGACAGGGGAAACACCGGGGAGCTGTTTTTT
NA,15,TRBV28,NA,TRBJ2-7,CASSRPSGSTNEQYF,TGTGCCAGCAGTCGACCCTCCGGCTCCACTAACGAGCAGTACTTC
NA,12,TRBV28,many,TRBJ1-4,CASLQGNEKLFF,TGTGCCAGCCTCCAGGGGAATGAAAAACTGTTTTTT
TRBD2,15,TRBV6-5,NA,TRBJ2-5,CASRLQREGRETQYF,TGTGCCAGCAGACTTCAGCGGGAGGGCCGGGAGACCCAGTACTTC